These T cell receptor beta chains were read from a single sample in a study of T-cell memory formation after mild COVID-19. TCRdb used MiXCR to reprocess the 5' RACE reads, holding one entry per CDR3 protein. The data hold about 12,000 distinct CDR3 sequences, with around 15% observed a single time. The sample comprised PBMCs or a T cell subset sorted from them (not recorded which). All receptors derive from a man aged 18-30 years who had mild COVID-19 (a few samples of this study predate the infection). Cell type and time point are not known. CDR3s include the opening cysteine and the closing phenylalanine or tryptophan. The D gene is left open where the match is weak. The size entry is marked missing in some rows and otherwise reads once, few, many or a size class.

D | size | J | length | V | CDR3 | DNA
TRBD1 | - | TRBJ1-1 | 16 | TRBV5-1 | CASTAGTGLVNTEAFF | TGCGCCAGCACTGCCGGGACAGGCCTAGTGAACACTGAAGCTTTCTTT
TRBD1 | many | TRBJ1-5 | 16 | TRBV27 | CASSLGTGLSNQPQHF | TGTGCCAGCAGTTTGGGGACAGGGCTTAGCAATCAGCCCCAGCATTTT
- | many | TRBJ2-1 | 13 | TRBV5-1 | CASSSRQYNEQFF | TGCGCCAGCAGCTCTAGACAATACAATGAGCAGTTCTTC
TRBD2 | many | TRBJ2-1 | 16 | TRBV6-5 | CASSYRWRGGENEQFF | TGTGCCAGCAGTTACAGGTGGCGGGGGGGCGAAAATGAGCAGTTCTTC
- | many | TRBJ2-7 | 12 | TRBV29-1 | CSVGNILYEQYF | TGCAGCGTGGGGAATATACTCTACGAGCAGTACTTC
- | many | TRBJ1-6 | 14 | TRBV5-6 | CASSGTSWYSPLHF | TGTGCCAGCAGCGGAACATCTTGGTACTCACCCCTCCACTTT
TRBD2 | many | TRBJ2-1 | 16 | TRBV27 | CASSPPELAVYNEQFF | TGTGCCAGCAGTCCACCGGAACTAGCGGTTTACAATGAGCAGTTCTTC
- | many | TRBJ2-5 | 15 | TRBV6-5 | CASSYSGSPFETQYF | TGTGCCAGCAGTTACTCGGGCTCGCCTTTTGAGACCCAGTACTTC
- | - | TRBJ1-6 | 14 | TRBV6-5 | CASRSQLQNSPLHF | TGTGCCAGCAGGTCACAGTTGCAGAATTCACCCCTCCACTTT
- | many | TRBJ1-1 | 14 | TRBV20-1 | CSARPGAMTPEAFF | TGCAGTGCTAGACCTGGTGCGATGACCCCTGAAGCTTTCTTT
- | few | TRBJ1-5 | 14 | TRBV7-9 | CASSSTGFNQPQHF | TGTGCCAGCAGCTCAACAGGTTTCAATCAGCCCCAGCATTTT
TRBD2 | few | TRBJ2-7 | 16 | TRBV6-6 | CASSYYSGGVLGEQYF | TGTGCCAGCAGTTATTATAGCGGGGGGGTCCTGGGAGAGCAGTACTTC
- | - | TRBJ2-1 | 15 | TRBV6-5 | CASSYRDWTHNEQFF | TGTGCCAGCAGTTACCGGGACTGGACCCACAATGAGCAGTTCTTC
- | - | TRBJ1-1 | 16 | TRBV9 | CASSVAPAGAPTEAFF | TGTGCCAGCAGCGTAGCTCCCGCAGGGGCGCCCACTGAAGCTTTCTTT
- | many | TRBJ1-4 | 14 | TRBV19 | CAAGLPSVREKLFF | TGTGCCGCGGGCCTTCCGAGCGTACGTGAAAAACTGTTTTTT
- | - | TRBJ2-1 | 13 | TRBV5-1 | CASSLTGNNEQFF | TGCGCCAGCAGCTTGACAGGCAACAATGAGCAGTTCTTC
- | many | TRBJ2-5 | 12 | TRBV5-1 | CASSRHPETQYF | TGCGCCAGCAGCCGTCACCCAGAGACCCAGTACTTC
- | many | TRBJ1-2 | 15 | TRBV4-2 | CASSQDHGGYYGYTF | TGTGCCAGCAGCCAAGATCACGGCGGCTACTACGGCTACACCTTC
- | - | TRBJ1-2 | 12 | TRBV6-2/TRBV6-3 | CASGEQVYGYTF | TGTGCCAGCGGCGAACAGGTCTATGGCTACACCTTC
- | - | TRBJ2-5 | 10 | TRBV20-1 | CSTPKETQYF | TGCAGTACCCCTAAGGAGACCCAGTACTTC
- | many | TRBJ1-2 | 16 | TRBV7-9 | CASSLEGQDLNYGYTF | TGTGCCAGCAGCTTAGAGGGCCAGGACCTTAACTATGGCTACACCTTC
- | - | TRBJ1-5 | 14 | TRBV15 | CATSTGRGNQPQHF | TGTGCCACCAGCACGGGAAGAGGAAATCAGCCCCAGCATTTT
TRBD1 | few | TRBJ1-1 | 14 | TRBV12-3/TRBV12-4 | CASSWGQGNTEAFF | TGTGCCAGCAGTTGGGGACAGGGGAACACTGAAGCTTTCTTT
TRBD1 | - | TRBJ1-1 | 16 | TRBV7-2 | CASSLVSGRGWTEAFF | TGTGCCAGCAGCTTAGTTTCAGGCAGGGGGTGGACTGAAGCTTTCTTT
TRBD1 | many | TRBJ2-7 | 17 | TRBV7-2 | CASSLATGGAVSDEQYF | TGTGCCAGCAGCTTGGCAACAGGGGGCGCCGTGTCGGACGAGCAGTACTTC
TRBD2 | many | TRBJ2-5 | 17 | TRBV6-5 | CASSYAGLAGGAETQYF | TGTGCCAGCAGTTACGCCGGACTAGCGGGGGGAGCGGAGACCCAGTACTTC
- | many | TRBJ1-5 | 10 | TRBV6-4 | CASGNQPQHF | TGTGCCAGCGGTAATCAGCCCCAGCATTTT
- | many | TRBJ2-4 | 15 | TRBV5-1 | CASSILGAGGDIQYF | TGCGCCAGCAGCATCCTAGGGGCCGGAGGAGACATTCAGTACTTC
- | many | TRBJ1-4 | 13 | TRBV5-1 | CASTFSANEKLFF | TGCGCCAGCACGTTTTCGGCTAATGAAAAACTGTTTTTT
- | - | TRBJ2-7 | 15 | TRBV4-1 | CASSPRNWGSYEQYF | TGCGCCAGCAGCCCCCGAAACTGGGGCTCCTACGAGCAGTACTTC
- | many | TRBJ2-1 | 16 | TRBV15 | CATSRDMLSSYNEQFF | TGTGCCACCAGCAGAGATATGCTGAGCTCCTACAATGAGCAGTTCTTC
- | many | TRBJ1-2 | 16 | TRBV3-1 | CASSQPGTRRAYGYTF | TGTGCCAGCAGCCAGCCCGGAACCCGCCGAGCCTATGGCTACACCTTC
- | - | TRBJ2-3 | 12 | TRBV4-1 | CDSSRSQGIKYF | TGCGACAGCAGCCGTAGTCAGGGGATCAAGTATTTT
TRBD1 | few | TRBJ1-2 | 18 | TRBV29-1 | CSVEGGILGQGAVGGYTF | TGCAGCGTTGAAGGCGGTATCTTGGGACAGGGGGCGGTCGGTGGCTACACCTTC
- | - | TRBJ2-2 | 13 | TRBV10-3 | CAISAGGAGELFF | TGTGCCATCAGTGCCGGAGGGGCCGGGGAGCTGTTTTTT
- | - | TRBJ1-5 | 14 | TRBV28 | CASSLGSRGRPQHF | TGTGCCAGCAGTTTAGGCTCTCGGGGACGGCCCCAGCATTTT
- | - | TRBJ1-1 | 14 | TRBV7-2 | CASSFYRASTEAFF | TGTGCCAGCAGCTTCTACAGGGCGAGCACTGAAGCTTTCTTT
- | - | TRBJ2-7 | 22 | TRBV30 | CAWSDARVGLFEVQEGSYEQYF | TGTGCCTGGAGCGACGCCAGGGTAGGATTGTTCGAAGTCCAAGAGGGCTCCTACGAGCAGTACTTC
TRBD2 | - | TRBJ2-4 | 15 | TRBV6-2/TRBV6-3 | CASSWTSGSRDIQYF | TGTGCCAGCAGTTGGACTAGCGGGAGCCGGGACATTCAGTACTTC
TRBD1 | - | TRBJ2-3 | 18 | TRBV29-1 | CSVEGWPVGQGLTDTQYF | TGCAGCGTTGAAGGATGGCCGGTAGGACAGGGTCTTACAGATACGCAGTATTTT
- | - | TRBJ2-1 | 13 | TRBV19 | CASSIGTANEQFF | TGTGCCAGTAGTATCGGGACTGCCAATGAGCAGTTCTTC
- | many | TRBJ1-1 | 12 | TRBV7-9 | CASSLGVSEAFF | TGTGCCAGCAGCTTAGGTGTTTCTGAAGCTTTCTTT